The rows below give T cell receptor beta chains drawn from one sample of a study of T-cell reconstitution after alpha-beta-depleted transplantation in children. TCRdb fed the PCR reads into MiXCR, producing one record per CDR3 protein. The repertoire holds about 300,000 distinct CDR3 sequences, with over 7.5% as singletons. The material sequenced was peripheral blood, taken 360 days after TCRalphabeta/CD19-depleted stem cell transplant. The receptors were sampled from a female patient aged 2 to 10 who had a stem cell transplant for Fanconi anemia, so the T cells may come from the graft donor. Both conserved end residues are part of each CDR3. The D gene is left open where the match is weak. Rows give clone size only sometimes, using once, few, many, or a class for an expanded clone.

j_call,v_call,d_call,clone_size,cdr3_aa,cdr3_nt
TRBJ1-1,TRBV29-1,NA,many,CSVVGANFMNTEAFF,TGCAGCGTTGTGGGGGCGAATTTTATGAACACTGAAGCTTTCTTT
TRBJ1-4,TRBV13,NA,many,CASTSAFNEKLFF,TGTGCCAGCACTTCGGCCTTTAATGAAAAACTGTTTTTT
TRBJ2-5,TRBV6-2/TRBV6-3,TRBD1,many,CASTWDSQETQYF,TGTGCCAGCACCTGGGACAGCCAAGAGACCCAGTACTTC
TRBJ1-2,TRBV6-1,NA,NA,CASSEGSYRAEGYTF,TGTGCCAGCAGTGAGGGATCCTACAGGGCGGAAGGCTACACCTTC
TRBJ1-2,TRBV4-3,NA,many,CASSPDHRGYGYTF,TGCGCCAGCAGCCCAGACCACAGAGGATATGGCTACACCTTC
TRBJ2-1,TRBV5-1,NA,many,CASSLAKGFEQFF,TGCGCCAGCAGCTTGGCCAAGGGGTTTGAGCAGTTCTTC
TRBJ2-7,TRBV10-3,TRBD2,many,CATVDSGSYREQYF,TGTGCCACGGTAGATAGCGGGAGCTACAGGGAGCAGTACTTC
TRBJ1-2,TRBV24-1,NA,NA,CATSHRDTDNNYGYTF,TGTGCCACCAGTCACCGGGACACCGACAATAACTATGGCTACACCTTC
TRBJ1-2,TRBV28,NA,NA,CASSSYKNYGYTF,TGTGCCAGCAGTTCATATAAAAACTATGGCTACACCTTC
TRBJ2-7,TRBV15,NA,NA,CATSQGGRSYEQYF,TGTGCCACCAGTCAGGGGGGCCGCTCCTACGAGCAGTACTTC
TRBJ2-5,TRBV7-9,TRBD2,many,CASSGTSGRALETQYF,TGTGCCAGCAGTGGGACTAGCGGGAGGGCCTTAGAGACCCAGTACTTC
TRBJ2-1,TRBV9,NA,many,CASSVLHNEQFF,TGTGCCAGCAGCGTTCTCCACAATGAGCAGTTCTTC
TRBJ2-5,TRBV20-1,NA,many,CSASWSPQETQYF,TGCAGTGCTAGCTGGTCCCCCCAAGAGACCCAGTACTTC
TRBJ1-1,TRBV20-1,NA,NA,CSARDFFIPKAFF,TGCAGTGCTCGGGACTTTTTTATCCCCAAAGCTTTCTTT
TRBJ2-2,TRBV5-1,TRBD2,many,CASSRGLAGTGELFF,TGCGCCAGCAGCCGGGGACTAGCGGGCACCGGGGAGCTGTTTTTT
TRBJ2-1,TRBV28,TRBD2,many,CASSSPSGRRSSYNEQFF,TGTGCCAGCAGTTCTCCTAGCGGGAGGCGTTCATCCTACAATGAGCAGTTCTTC